Included here is one T cell receptor (beta chain) sequence, with context. The antigen remains unidentified. Each donor was healthy, and each was a bone marrow donor. This record comes from a study of cytomegalovirus exposure and HLA in healthy donors. Study-wide results and caveats: Analysis was performed later, and it showed HLA-associated TCR beta chains to be more clonally expanded than equally common others.

The PCR used 60 Vbeta and 13 Jbeta primers. TCRdb's copy holds only in-frame clones and misses some; the assay was immunoSEQ multiplex PCR. Of a few hundred thousand clones in the sample, around 65% were seen once. The clonotype comes from a female donor in good health and CMV-seronegative. Sequencing used PBMCs.

In DNA form, the CDR3 reads TGTGCCACCAGCAGAGTGAGACAGGGTGGCAATCAGCCCCAGCATTTT. It encodes CATSRVRQGGNQPQHF. The chain employs TRBV15 and TRBJ1-5; 7 nucleotides agree with TRBD1. Germline loops: CDR1 LNHNV, CDR2 YYDKDF (reference sequence). CDR3 length equals 16 residues. J was trimmed by 2 bases and V by 1 base; bases with no gene match: 5.